One and the same sample provided the 5 T cell receptor beta chains below, sequenced in a study of T cell clusters in autoimmune cytopenias. TRB was amplified from roughly 250 ng of peripheral blood genomic DNA per sample. TRB rearrangements were amplified by touch-down multiplex PCR with mixed TRB-A/B primers. TCRdb reprocessed the multiplex PCR reads and stores each CDR3 protein as one record, lacking DNA. The sample data list 700 or so distinct CDR3 sequences. This sample also belongs to another study, concerning T cell repertoires in aging, cancer and after chemotherapy.

Sequencing was performed on peripheral blood. Every receptor here comes from a human donor in good health.

This clonotype is medium-sized by frequency. The chain employs TRBV20-1 and TRBJ2-7; the D gene TCRdb calls, TRBD2, cannot be checked with no DNA. The CDR3 has 17 amino acids. CDR1 DFQATT and CDR2 SNEGSKA come from the germline V gene (reference sequence). CDR3 amino acids: CSASHGTSGSFSYEQYF.

Judged by frequency, this clonotype is large (0.1 to 1%). This chain links TRBV19 with TRBJ1-4; the D call from TCRdb, TRBD1, cannot be confirmed without DNA. The CDR3 runs 13 residues. Germline V lookup: CDR1 LNHDA, CDR2 SQIVND (reference sequence). CDR3 amino acids: CASSMPDSRKLFF.

This clonotype is labeled large based on frequency. This sequence joins TRBV27 and TRBJ2-1; there is no DNA to check the TCRdb D call of TRBD2. The CDR3 length is 15 residues. The V gene's germline CDR1 is MNHEY and CDR2 SMNVEV (reference sequence). CDR3 amino acids: CASSFGAGAHNEQFF.

This clonotype is labeled large based on frequency. The V gene is TRBV18, the J gene TRBJ1-2; TCRdb names TRBD1, which stays unverified in the absence of DNA. There are 14 residues in the CDR3. The germline CDR1 and CDR2 sequences are KGHSH and LQKENI. Here the CDR3 reads CASSLGQVDYGYTF.

This clonotype registers medium-sized by frequency. V is TRBV20-1 and J is TRBJ2-7; the D gene TCRdb calls, TRBD2, cannot be checked with no DNA. The CDR3 is 13 residues long. Germline-derived CDR1 and CDR2 are DFQATT and SNEGSKA (reference sequence). The CDR3 spells CSAAGLAGNEQYF.